The 28 T cell receptor beta chains reported below all come from one sample, sequenced in a study of T cell responses to AZD1222 COVID-19 vaccine. Data came from immunoSEQ multiplex PCR; TCRdb stores just in-frame clones and leaves some out. The data hold some 160,000 clones, with about 92% observed a single time. The sequenced sample was peripheral blood, obtained on day 0 of AZD1222 vaccination. All receptors come from an adult in good health.

The chain links TRBV11-3 to TRBJ1-5; 8 bases map to TRBD1. V gave up 5 bases and J gave up 4 bases; unmatched junction bases: 1. Germline V gene data show CDR1 as SGHNT and CDR2 as YENEEA. The CDR3 sequence is 13 residues long. The CDR3 coding sequence is TGTGCCAGCAGCCGGGACAGGAATCAGCCCCAGCATTTT. This encodes CASSRDRNQPQHF. Supplemented by reference TRBV11-3 and TRBJ1-5, the full variable domain reads EAGVVQSPRYKIIEKKQPVAFWCNPISGHNTLYWYLQNLGQGPELLIRYENEEAVDDSQLPKDRFSAERLKGVDSTLKIQPAELGDSAVYLCASSRDRNQPQHFGDGTRLSIL.

The genes are TRBV5-8 and TRBJ1-6, with D uncertain. Trimming took 4 bases from V and 0 from J, leaving 14 bases between them. Germline loops: CDR1 SGHTS, CDR2 YDEGEE. The CDR3 is 17 amino acids. CDR3 nucleotides: TGTGCCAGCAGCCCGTGGAAGTCCAACTCCTATAATTCACCCCTCCACTTT. It specifies CASSPWKSNSYNSPLHF. The entire variable domain, with the rest obtained from reference TRBV5-8 and TRBJ1-6, is as follows: EAGVTQSPTHLIKTRGQQATLRCSPISGHTSVYWYQQALGLGLQFLLWYDEGEERNRGNFPPRFSGRQFPNYSSELNVNALELEDSALYLCASSPWKSNSYNSPLHFGNGTRLTVT.

CDR3 loop: CASRTGGLRPYGYTF. The CDR3 nucleotides read TGTGCCAGCAGGACAGGGGGTTTGAGACCCTATGGCTACACCTTC. J is TRBJ1-2 and V is TRBV28, with 9 bases aligning to TRBD1. There are 15 residues in the CDR3. V shed 6 bases, J shed 4 bases, and the junction held 9 bases outside the gene matches. Germline V gene sequence: CDR1 MDHEN, CDR2 SYDVKM.

The chain is built from TRBV19 and TRBJ2-2; tentatively, D is TRBD2 (5 bases). Looked up from germline, CDR1 is LNHDA and CDR2 is SQIVND (reference sequence). V dropped 8 bases and J dropped 0 bases, with 7 bases sitting between them. The CDR3 is 13 amino acids. DNA of the CDR3: TGTGCCAGTCGGACTGCGAACACCGGGGAGCTGTTTTTT. Translating gives CASRTANTGELFF.

The chain joins TRBV27 to TRBJ2-5, with D possibly being TRBD1 or TRBD2 (5 bases each). Germline CDR1 MNHEY, CDR2 SMNVEV (reference sequence). This CDR3 spans 14 amino acids. V was shortened by 1 base and J by 3 bases, with 9 bases between the two germline ends. The CDR3 region has the DNA TGTGCCAGCAGTTTATTTATGGGGGAAGAGACCCAGTACTTC. Encoded protein: CASSLFMGEETQYF.

The chain couples TRBV19 to TRBJ2-2; possible D gene TRBD1, 6 bases. Per germline, CDR1 LNHDA and CDR2 SQIVND (reference sequence). The CDR3 has 14 residues. Trimming stripped 3 bases from V and 4 bases from J, with 9 bases between. CDR3 nucleotides: TGTGCCAGTAGTATCCGGACAGTCACCGGGGAGCTGTTTTTT. Protein: CASSIRTVTGELFF.

This chain joins TRBV4-1 and TRBJ2-3; D may be TRBD1 (6 bases). V was trimmed by 0 bases and J by 5 bases, leaving 6 bases between them. The germline CDR1 and CDR2 sequences are MGHRA and YSYEKL. This CDR3 is 13 amino acids long. CDR3 residues: CASSQDRGDTQYF. In DNA, the CDR3 is TGCGCCAGCAGCCAAGACAGGGGAGATACGCAGTATTTT.

Only one count was recorded for this clone. The chain employs TRBV12-3 or TRBV12-4 and TRBJ2-5, with 8 bases that match TRBD1. The CDR3 has 13 amino acids. J gave up 5 bases and V 8 bases, and 7 bases lay outside the gene matches. DNA of the CDR3: TGTGCCAGCGGCCGGACAGGGACCGAGACCCAGTACTTC. Translation: CASGRTGTETQYF.

The CDR3 bases are TGTGCCAGCACCAAATCTTTCGGGGGACAGGGTAATTCACCCCTCCACTTT. This gives the protein CASTKSFGGQGNSPLHF. V is TRBV28 and J is TRBJ1-6; 9 bases fit TRBD1. The CDR3 contains 17 residues. Unmatched junction bases numbered 13, after V lost 7 bases and J lost 6 bases. In germline, CDR1 is MDHEN, CDR2 SYDVKM.

This clone was recorded once. The V gene is TRBV10-3, the J gene TRBJ1-5; the match to TRBD1 covers 8 bases. This CDR3 comprises 18 residues. The junction had 10 bases not matched to a gene; V was cut back by 0 bases and J by 3 bases. CDR1 is ENHRY and CDR2 is SYGVKD in the germline V gene. The CDR3 is CAISESGTGTGVNQPQHF. The CDR3 nucleotides read TGTGCCATCAGTGAGTCTGGAACCGGGACAGGCGTCAATCAGCCCCAGCATTTT.

The rearrangement links TRBV5-1 to TRBJ2-7; weak D call: TRBD1 (6 bases). The CDR3 totals 14 residues. The germline V gene encodes CDR1 SGHRS and CDR2 YFSETQ. Trimming left V 4 bases short and J 6 bases short, with 17 bases between. The CDR3 bases are TGCGCCAGCAGCAGCAGGACAGAGGTGGGCGAGCAGTACTTC. This translates into CASSSRTEVGEQYF.

The chain recombines TRBV28 with TRBJ2-5, with 14 positions matching TRBD2. Germline CDR1 reads MDHEN; CDR2 reads SYDVKM. The J segment lost 8 bases and the V segment lost 5 bases, leaving 7 bases of the junction unmatched. The CDR3 length is 15 residues. CDR3 protein: CASSGLAGGSTTQYF. The CDR3, as DNA: TGTGCCAGCAGTGGACTAGCGGGGGGCTCCACAACCCAGTACTTC.

This clone appeared once. V usage is TRBV27 and J usage is TRBJ2-2; 10 positions agree with TRBD2. This CDR3 contains 17 residues. CDR1 and CDR2 (germline): MNHEY, SMNVEV (reference sequence). After removal of 0 bases from V and 8 bases from J, the junction contained 9 bases not matched to a gene. The CDR3, as DNA: TGTGCCAGCAGTTTATCGTTCCAGCGGGGGGGCAAGGGGGAGCTGTTTTTT. Translation gives CASSLSFQRGGKGELFF.

DNA for the CDR3: TGTGCCACCAGCAGCCGGACAGGGCGGAACACTGAAGCTTTCTTT. It specifies CATSSRTGRNTEAFF. The chain uses TRBV15 and TRBJ1-1; 8 bases agree with TRBD1. Germline lookup yields CDR1 LNHNV and CDR2 YYDKDF (reference sequence). J was trimmed by 1 base and V by 3 bases; bases with no gene match: 4. The CDR3 totals 15 residues.

This clone was observed once. The chain couples TRBV7-3 to TRBJ1-1; D unresolved. V lost 2 bases and J lost 0, with 7 bases in between. Germline V gene sequence: CDR1 SGHTA, CDR2 FQGTGA. This CDR3 comprises 14 residues. The CDR3 sequence is CASSLGPLNTEAFF. The DNA for the CDR3 is TGTGCCAGCAGCTTAGGGCCCCTGAACACTGAAGCTTTCTTT.

The V call is TRBV18, the J call TRBJ1-3; D is possibly TRBD1 (5 bases). Germline-derived CDR1 and CDR2 are KGHSH and LQKENI. Trimming cost V 3 bases and J 0 bases, with 12 bases left between them. This CDR3 has 16 residues. CDR3 sequence reads: CASSPRDTGSGNTIYF. The CDR3 nucleotides are TGTGCCAGCTCACCCAGAGACACAGGCTCTGGAAACACCATATATTTT.

The table lists this clone with a count of one. The V call is TRBV7-2, the J call TRBJ2-7, with TRBD1 matching over 10 bases. Per the germline V gene, CDR1 is SGHTA and CDR2 is FQGNSA. The CDR3 sequence is 14 residues long. Unmatched junction bases numbered 6, after V lost 5 bases and J lost 5 bases. The CDR3 reads CASSVRQGANEQYF. CDR3 sequence (DNA): TGTGCCAGCAGCGTACGACAGGGGGCAAACGAGCAGTACTTC.

The chain links TRBV4-1 to TRBJ1-1, with D possibly being TRBD1 (6 bases). The CDR3 loop spans 14 amino acids. Trimming shortened V by 7 bases and J by 4 bases, and 16 bases separated the two germline ends. Germline CDR1 and CDR2: MGHRA and YSYEKL. The CDR3 DNA reads TGCGCCAGCACCATACAGGGTGATGTCACTGAAGCTTTCTTT. Amino acid sequence: CASTIQGDVTEAFF.

The rearrangement links TRBV3-1 (or the pseudogene TRBV3-2) to TRBJ1-4, with TRBD1 as a possible D gene (6 bases). This CDR3 has 14 amino acids. Per germline, CDR1 LGHDT and CDR2 YNNKEL (reference sequence). Trimming removed 2 bases at V and 8 bases at J, with 12 bases between. This chain's CDR3 is CASSQRSQGEKLFF. CDR3 nucleotides: TGTGCCAGCAGCCAACGGTCTCAGGGGGAAAAACTGTTTTTT.

Only one count was recorded for this clone. The rearrangement uses TRBV7-6 and TRBJ2-1; unclear D gene. V was cut by 5 bases and J by 2 bases, with 7 bases left in between. This CDR3 comprises 13 residues. Looked up from germline, CDR1 is SGHVS and CDR2 is FNYEAQ. The CDR3 sequence: CASSPLTYNEQFF. As DNA, the CDR3 is TGTGCCAGCAGCCCCCTAACCTACAATGAGCAGTTCTTC.

The chain employs TRBV5-1 and TRBJ1-1, with 8 bases that match TRBD1. Germline V gene data show CDR1 as SGHRS and CDR2 as YFSETQ. This CDR3 is built from 15 residues. The ends lost 0 bases at V and 1 base at J; junction bases unmatched: 2. In DNA, the CDR3 is TGCGCCAGCAGCTTGGCCGGGACAGGGAACACTGAAGCTTTCTTT. Translated: CASSLAGTGNTEAFF.

The chain is built from TRBV21-1 and TRBJ2-6; the table names TRBD1, a call not compared with the DNA. TRBV21-1 is annotated as a pseudogene. The CDR3 covers 18 residues. As DNA, the CDR3 is TGTGCCAGCAGCAAAGGTGGCAGGCCCTACTCTGGGGCCAACGTCCTGACTTTC. It yields the protein CASSKGGRPYSGANVLTF.

This chain connects TRBV28 to TRBJ2-7; 7 bases are a match to TRBD1. CDR3 length equals 16 residues. CDR1 MDHEN and CDR2 SYDVKM come from the germline V gene. V lost 5 bases and J lost 3; bases outside the gene matches: 13. DNA for the CDR3: TGTGCCAGCAGTCCCCCTGGACAGGTGAAAAGCTACGAGCAGTACTTC. It yields the protein CASSPPGQVKSYEQYF.

The rearrangement uses TRBV12-3 or TRBV12-4 and TRBJ1-2; D is possibly TRBD1 (6 bases). The CDR3 sequence is 13 residues long. Trimming shortened V by 6 bases and J by 4 bases, and 12 bases separated the two germline ends. CDR3 sequence reads: CASSLDRFYGYTF. CDR3 bases: TGTGCCAGCAGCCTAGACAGGTTCTATGGCTACACCTTC.

This rearrangement joins TRBV3-1 (or the pseudogene TRBV3-2) to TRBJ2-3; D gene ambiguous. The CDR3 is made up of 16 amino acids. Deletions cut 1 base from V and 4 bases from J, with 15 bases between. Germline loops: CDR1 LGHDT, CDR2 YNNKEL (reference sequence). CDR3 protein: CASSQAIPLGADTQYF. The CDR3 DNA reads as TGTGCCAGCAGCCAAGCCATCCCGCTTGGCGCAGATACGCAGTATTTT.

This clone was seen once. The chain couples TRBV7-9 to TRBJ2-7; 8 positions agree with TRBD1. The CDR3 length is 15 residues. The V segment lost 5 bases and the J segment 6 bases; nucleotides outside the gene matches: 12. CDR1 SEHNR and CDR2 FQNEAQ come from the germline V gene (reference sequence). This CDR3 is CASSAAGTGESEQYF. The CDR3, as DNA: TGTGCCAGCAGCGCTGCCGGGACAGGAGAAAGCGAGCAGTACTTC. The full variable domain, in which reference TRBV7-9 and TRBJ2-7 provide the parts outside the CDR3, is DTGVSQNPRHKITKRGQNVTFRCDPISEHNRLYWYRQTLGQGPEFLTYFQNEAQLEKSRLLSDRFSAERPKGSFSTLEIQRTEQGDSAMYLCASSAAGTGESEQYFGPGTRLTVT.

The chain combines TRBV28 with TRBJ1-1; 7 bases line up with TRBD1. The germline CDR1 and CDR2 sequences are MDHEN and SYDVKM. This CDR3 is 16 amino acids long. Trimming removed 4 bases from V and 0 bases from J; junction bases left unmatched: 8. The chain's CDR3 is CASSSLDRVVNTEAFF. CDR3 DNA: TGTGCCAGCAGTTCATTAGACAGGGTGGTGAACACTGAAGCTTTCTTT.

This clone was seen only once. CDR3 bases: TGTGCCGGACGAAGCCGGAAGGGGGCAGGGACTGAAGCTTTCTTT. Protein: CAGRSRKGAGTEAFF. V gene TRBV28 combines with J gene TRBJ1-1; 7 nucleotides match TRBD1. CDR1 is MDHEN and CDR2 is SYDVKM in the germline V gene. Losses at the gene ends were 11 bases for V and 5 bases for J; bases not matched to a gene: 17. This CDR3 comprises 15 residues.